The clone carrying this T cell receptor (beta chain) was counted many times. The antigen is unknown. Flow cytometry had shown expanded CD8+CD57+ cells in the patients chosen for sequencing. Germline V gene data show CDR1 as SQVTM and CDR2 as ANQGSEA. The CDR3 contains 13 residues. Losses at the gene ends were 2 bases for V and 3 bases for J; bases not matched to a gene: 4. The data derive from a study of CD8+CD57+ T cells in acquired aplastic anemia. Study-wide results and limits: CD8+ Simpson's diversity did not differ significantly between patients and controls.

TCR beta VDJ and CDR3 were profiled, and genomic DNA was the template. TCRdb used MiXCR to reprocess the reads, holding one entry per CDR3 protein. The repertoire holds 400,000 to 600,000 distinct CDR3 sequences, with 25% to 40% as singletons. The sequence was collected from a human donor with aplastic anemia. The source material was sorted CD4+, CD8+, or CD8+CD57+ T cells (not recorded which) from PBMCs. The chain uses TRBV29-1 and TRBJ2-7, with 7 bases that match TRBD1. CDR3 sequence: CSVESGQYYEQYF. In nucleotides, the CDR3 is TGCAGCGTTGAATCGGGACAGTACTACGAGCAGTACTTC.